A single sample is the source of the 16 T cell receptor beta chains below, sequenced in a study of blood T cell repertoires in COVID-19. Data came from immunoSEQ multiplex PCR; TCRdb stores just in-frame clones and leaves some out. The sample lists 93,000 or so clones; 70% to 90% were seen once. Sequencing input: peripheral blood. These receptors were obtained from a man in his forties or fifties in a cohort sampled during active COVID-19.

This chain links TRBV18 with TRBJ1-2; 8 bases are a match to TRBD1. V was pared by 3 bases and J by 8 bases, with 2 bases of the junction left unmatched. This CDR3 is 12 amino acids long. Germline-derived CDR1 and CDR2 are KGHSH and LQKENI. CDR3 nucleotides: TGTGCCAGCTCACCGACAGGGGACGGCTACACCTTC. This encodes CASSPTGDGYTF.

This clone was seen a single time. The V gene is TRBV19, the J gene TRBJ1-1; 9 bases agree with TRBD1. The J segment lost 4 bases and the V segment lost 7 bases, leaving 4 bases of the junction unmatched. Germline values: CDR1 LNHDA, CDR2 SQIVND (reference sequence). The CDR3 is 13 residues long. As DNA, the CDR3 is TGTGCCAGTACTCGGGACAGGGCCACTGAAGCTTTCTTT. Its protein product is CASTRDRATEAFF.

V usage is TRBV6-5 and J usage is TRBJ2-7; TRBD1 matches 8 bases. The V gene end was trimmed by 6 bases and the J gene end by 1 base; junction bases not matched to a gene: 5. There are 14 residues in the CDR3. Looked up from germline, CDR1 is MNHEY and CDR2 is SVGAGI. CDR3 amino acids: CASSRTGNSYEQYF. The CDR3, as DNA: TGTGCCAGCAGCCGGACAGGGAATTCCTACGAGCAGTACTTC.

In this sample, this clone turned up once. The chain joins TRBV5-5 to TRBJ1-2; tentative D call: TRBD1 (6 bases). The CDR3 sequence is 15 residues long. Trimming took off 0 bases at V and 7 bases at J, with 16 bases between the two ends. Germline assignment: CDR1 SGHKS and CDR2 YYEKEE (reference sequence). This CDR3 reads CASSLEAGTYSGYTF. CDR3 in DNA: TGTGCCAGCAGCTTGGAAGCCGGGACATATTCTGGCTACACCTTC.

This clone was counted a single time. This chain joins TRBV5-4 and TRBJ1-2, with D perhaps TRBD1 (5 bases). Germline V gives CDR1 SGHNT, CDR2 YYREEE (reference sequence). V lost 4 bases and J 0 bases, leaving 13 bases between the germline ends. This CDR3 region has 15 residues. The CDR3 DNA is TGTGCCAGCAGCCACCTACAGGAAACTAACTATGGCTACACCTTC. Translation gives CASSHLQETNYGYTF.

The count of this clone is one. The chain couples TRBV5-1 to TRBJ1-1; 8 bases match TRBD1. The ends lost 6 bases at V and 3 bases at J; junction bases unmatched: 4. The CDR3 is 13 residues long. Germline lookup yields CDR1 SGHRS and CDR2 YFSETQ. CDR3 sequence: CASKDRADTEAFF. CDR3 nucleotides: TGCGCCAGCAAGGACAGGGCCGACACTGAAGCTTTCTTT. Full variable domain (outside the CDR3, taken from reference TRBV5-1 and TRBJ1-1): KAGVTQTPRYLIKTRGQQVTLSCSPISGHRSVSWYQQTPGQGLQFLFEYFSETQRNKGNFPGRFSGRQFSNSRSEMNVSTLELGDSALYLCASKDRADTEAFFGQGTRLTVV.

The chain couples TRBV29-1 to TRBJ1-2; TRBD1 might be the D (5 bases). The germline gives CDR1 SQVTM, CDR2 ANQGSEA. V lost 6 bases to trimming and J lost 5 bases, with 13 bases between them. The CDR3 length is 12 residues. CDR3 in amino acids: CSVPWGDYGYTF. The CDR3 nucleotides read TGCAGCGTCCCGTGGGGGGATTATGGCTACACCTTC.

The chain is built from TRBV6-6 and TRBJ2-7; possible D gene TRBD2, 6 bases. Germline CDR1 and CDR2: MNHNY and SVGAGI (reference sequence). There are 12 residues in the CDR3. Trimming shortened V by 6 bases and J by 3 bases, and 9 bases separated the two germline ends. Written as DNA, the CDR3 is TGTGCCAGCAGGTCGGGACTCTACGAGCAGTACGTC. Amino acid sequence: CASRSGLYEQYV.

Only a few counts were recorded for this clone. The genes are TRBV7-9 and TRBJ1-1; tentatively, D is TRBD1 (5 bases). With 1 base removed from V and 1 base from J, the gap between germline ends came to 13 bases. Per the germline V gene, CDR1 is SEHNR and CDR2 is FQNEAQ (reference sequence). The CDR3 contains 16 residues. CDR3 sequence: CASSLVGGSTNTEAFF. The CDR3 DNA follows: TGTGCCAGCAGCTTAGTTGGGGGGTCGACGAACACTGAAGCTTTCTTT.

This clone is a singleton in its sample. V gene TRBV18 combines with J gene TRBJ1-2; D remains ambiguous. Per germline, CDR1 KGHSH and CDR2 LQKENI. CDR3 length: 13 residues. Trimming pared 3 bases from V and 4 bases from J, leaving 9 bases between. The CDR3 DNA reads TGTGCCAGCTCACCCCCAGAGGGCTATGGCTACACCTTC. Residues: CASSPPEGYGYTF.

In its sample, this clone was seen once. This sequence joins TRBV6-5 and TRBJ2-7, with D tentatively TRBD1 (6 bases). Trimming removed 6 bases from V and 2 bases from J, with 11 bases in between. CDR1 is MNHEY and CDR2 is SVGAGI in the germline V gene. This CDR3 region has 13 residues. The CDR3 here is CASRGDRTYEQYF. The CDR3 bases are TGTGCCAGCAGGGGTGACAGGACCTACGAGCAGTACTTC.

The gene calls are TRBV9 and TRBJ1-2; 10 bases map to TRBD1. The germline V gene has CDR1 SGDLS and CDR2 YYNGEE. V was pared by 4 bases and J by 13 bases, with 13 bases of the junction left unmatched. The CDR3 has 14 amino acids. CDR3 bases: TGTGCCAGCAGCCCCCCGAGACAGGGGGCGGAGTCCACCTTC. Translated, it gives CASSPPRQGAESTF.

The J gene is TRBJ2-4, the V gene TRBV10-3, with D possibly TRBD1 on 6 matching bases. CDR1 is ENHRY and CDR2 is SYGVKD in the germline V gene. This CDR3 is 20 amino acids long. Trimming stripped 3 bases from V and 11 bases from J, with 35 bases between. CDR3 amino acids: CAISDTRAPRRSRRGYLQYF. The CDR3 DNA reads as TGTGCCATCAGTGACACACGAGCCCCCCGCAGGTCTAGAAGGGGGTATCTTCAGTACTTC.

The rearrangement joins TRBV11-2 to TRBJ1-1; a possible D gene is TRBD1 (5 bases). CDR1 is SGHAT, CDR2 FQNNGV, per germline. The CDR3 is 17 amino acids. The germline V and J ends were trimmed by 5 bases and 0 bases, with 19 bases remaining between them. The CDR3 coding sequence is TGTGCCAGCAGCCTGGGTGCGGGGCGACTAATGAACACTGAAGCTTTCTTT. It yields the protein CASSLGAGRLMNTEAFF.

The gene calls are TRBV7-2 and TRBJ2-2; a weak D match, TRBD1 (5 bases). The CDR3 spans 14 residues. Per germline, CDR1 SGHTA and CDR2 FQGNSA. V was pared by 6 bases and J by 1 base, with 9 bases between. The DNA of the CDR3 is TGTGCCAGCAGGAGTAGGGGGAACACCGGGGAGCTGTTTTTT. It yields the protein CASRSRGNTGELFF. Full variable domain (outside the CDR3, taken from reference TRBV7-2 and TRBJ2-2): GAGVSQSPSNKVTEKGKDVELRCDPISGHTALYWYRQSLGQGLEFLIYFQGNSAPDKSGLPSDRFSAERTGGSVSTLTIQRTQQEDSAVYLCASRSRGNTGELFFGEGSRLTVL.

The chain has TRBV6-5 and TRBJ2-2; 8 nucleotides line up with TRBD2. This CDR3 spans 16 amino acids. V trimming: 4 bases; J trimming: 5 bases; junction bases outside the gene matches: 9. Germline V lookup: CDR1 MNHEY, CDR2 SVGAGI. The CDR3 loop is CASSSSSGYATGELFF. CDR3 in DNA: TGTGCCAGCAGTTCCTCTAGCGGGTACGCGACCGGGGAGCTGTTTTTT.